This passage covers 24 T cell receptor beta chains from one sample sequenced in a study of T-cell reconstitution after alpha-beta-depleted transplantation in children. Unique molecular identifiers were used to barcode this TCRbeta library. A single record per CDR3 protein comes from TCRdb applying MiXCR to the PCR reads. The table shows some 400,000 distinct CDR3 sequences, with about a fifth occurring only once. Sample: PBMCs from the stem cell graft donor, taken from the stem cell graft. The source of these receptors is a human donor who donated a stem cell graft to a child with acute myeloid leukemia.

This clonotype was found many times. CDR3 in amino acids: CASSLAGGAQFF. CDR3 DNA sequence: TGTGCCAGCAGCTTGGCCGGGGGTGCGCAGTTCTTC. This sequence joins TRBV7-2 and TRBJ2-1, with a tentative D call TRBD2 (6 bases). Germline CDR1 and CDR2: SGHTA and FQGNSA. The CDR3 contains 12 residues. V was clipped by 3 bases and J by 12 bases, with 12 bases between them. The full variable domain, with the rest looked up from reference TRBV7-2 and TRBJ2-1, is GAGVSQSPSNKVTEKGKDVELRCDPISGHTALYWYRQSLGQGLEFLIYFQGNSAPDKSGLPSDRFSAERTGGSVSTLTIQRTQQEDSAVYLCASSLAGGAQFFGPGTRLTVL.

This chain uses TRBV5-1 with TRBJ2-7; 11 nucleotides align to TRBD2. Per germline, CDR1 SGHRS and CDR2 YFSETQ. The junction had 14 bases not matched to a gene; V was cut back by 4 bases and J by 5 bases. This CDR3 has 17 residues. The CDR3 loop is CASSAPPTSGSTNEQYF. The DNA of the CDR3 is TGCGCCAGCAGCGCACCTCCTACTAGCGGGAGTACCAACGAGCAGTACTTC.

This clonotype was observed once. This chain connects TRBV7-2 to TRBJ2-2; D ambiguous. The length of the CDR3 is 15 residues. Trimming took 4 bases from V and 4 from J, leaving 13 bases between them. Germline CDR1 is SGHTA and CDR2 is FQGNSA. DNA of the CDR3: TGTGCCAGCAGCTCGCTCCCTACCCGCACCGGGGAGCTGTTTTTT. Its translation is CASSSLPTRTGELFF.

This clonotype was recorded at least ten times. J is TRBJ2-7 and V is TRBV7-2; D is ambiguous. The V and J ends lost 1 base and 2 bases respectively, with 9 bases between them. The CDR3 length is 14 residues. CDR1 and CDR2 from the germline V gene are SGHTA and FQGNSA. Here the CDR3 reads CASSLEWQAYEQYF. The CDR3 DNA sequence: TGTGCCAGCAGCTTAGAGTGGCAGGCCTACGAGCAGTACTTC.

In its sample, this clonotype was seen a few times. The genes are TRBV21-1 and TRBJ1-2. TRBV21-1 is a recognized pseudogene. The CDR3 loop spans 9 amino acids. CDR3 bases: TGTGCCAGACCTCAAGGCTACACCTTC. Protein sequence: CARPQGYTF.

This clonotype was counted a few times. V is TRBV14 and J is TRBJ2-7; D not resolved. V was cut by 2 bases and J by 2 bases, with 4 bases left in between. This CDR3 has 12 residues. Looked up from germline, CDR1 is SGHDN and CDR2 is FVKESK. The CDR3 nucleotides are TGTGCCAGCAGCCAAAAGCCCTACGAGCAGTACTTC. This codes for CASSQKPYEQYF.

This clonotype has a handful of counts. This chain connects TRBV24-1 to TRBJ2-1, with 9 bases matching TRBD2. There are 14 residues in the CDR3. V dropped 9 bases and J dropped 6; count of bases not matched to a gene: 8. From germline, CDR1 is KGHDR and CDR2 SFDVKD. The CDR3 sequence: CATAHRGRANEQFF. In DNA, the CDR3 is TGTGCCACCGCCCACCGCGGGAGGGCCAATGAGCAGTTCTTC.

This clonotype was counted ten times or more. J is TRBJ2-1 and V is TRBV7-6, with TRBD2 identical over 7 bases. Looked up from germline, CDR1 is SGHVS and CDR2 is FNYEAQ. V lost 4 bases to trimming and J lost 0 bases; unmatched junction nucleotides: 6. There are 16 residues in the CDR3. CDR3 loop: CASSSASGSSYNEQFF. In DNA form, the CDR3 reads TGTGCCAGCAGCTCGGCTAGCGGCAGCTCCTACAATGAGCAGTTCTTC. The whole variable domain, remainder taken from reference TRBV7-6 and TRBJ2-1, is GAGVSQSPRYKVTKRGQDVALRCDPISGHVSLYWYRQALGQGPEFLTYFNYEAQQDKSGLPNDRFSAERPEGSISTLTIQRTEQRDSAMYRCASSSASGSSYNEQFFGPGTRLTVL.

This chain links TRBV12-3 or TRBV12-4 with TRBJ2-7, with unresolved D. The V and J ends lost 2 bases and 4 bases respectively, with 6 bases between them. This CDR3 is built from 12 residues. This chain's CDR3 is CASSLNRYEQYF. The CDR3 DNA is TGTGCCAGCAGTTTAAATAGGTACGAGCAGTACTTC.

This clonotype was detected only a few times. The chain uses TRBV5-1 and TRBJ2-7; D might be TRBD2 (5 bases). The CDR3 covers 15 residues. CDR1 is SGHRS and CDR2 is YFSETQ in the germline V gene. Trimming shortened V by 3 bases and J by 4 bases, and 17 bases separated the two germline ends. The CDR3 nucleotides read TGCGCCAGCAGCTGCTGTTTGGACGGGATGTACGAGCAGTACTTC. Translation gives CASSCCLDGMYEQYF. Full variable domain (missing parts from reference TRBV5-1 and TRBJ2-7): KAGVTQTPRYLIKTRGQQVTLSCSPISGHRSVSWYQQTPGQGLQFLFEYFSETQRNKGNFPGRFSGRQFSNSRSEMNVSTLELGDSALYLCASSCCLDGMYEQYFGPGTRLTVT.

This chain links TRBV24-1 with TRBJ2-1; 9 positions agree with TRBD1. The V and J ends lost 3 bases and 7 bases, in that order; junction bases with no gene match: 3. Germline V gene sequence: CDR1 KGHDR, CDR2 SFDVKD. The CDR3 is 14 amino acids. For the CDR3, the DNA is TGTGCCACCAGTGATCCGGACAGGGGAAATGAGCAGTTCTTC. As protein: CATSDPDRGNEQFF.

This clonotype was observed at least ten times. The chain links TRBV4-3 to TRBJ2-7; 7 positions agree with TRBD2. V dropped 1 base and J dropped 2; count of bases not matched to a gene: 5. CDR3 size: 15 residues. The germline CDR1 and CDR2 sequences are LGHNA and YSLEER. The DNA for the CDR3 is TGCGCCAGCAGCCAAGTGGGCGGGACTACCTACGAGCAGTACTTC. It is translated as CASSQVGGTTYEQYF.

This sequence joins TRBV24-1 and TRBJ2-7, with D possibly being TRBD1 (6 bases). V lost 4 bases and J lost 5, with 23 bases in between. This CDR3 region has 17 residues. The germline V gene encodes CDR1 KGHDR and CDR2 SFDVKD. The CDR3 DNA is TGTGCCACCAGTGACTCCGGGACACCCACCTTGTTGCACGAGCAGTACTTC. It encodes CATSDSGTPTLLHEQYF.

This clonotype was counted ten times or more. The chain is built from TRBV12-3 or TRBV12-4 and TRBJ2-1; no definite D call. Deletions cut 4 bases from V and 0 bases from J, with 10 bases between. The CDR3 is made up of 15 amino acids. CDR3 in amino acids: CASSSVESSYNEQFF. The CDR3 nucleotides read TGTGCCAGCAGTTCCGTCGAAAGCTCCTACAATGAGCAGTTCTTC.

This clonotype has a handful of counts. The chain has TRBV20-1 and TRBJ2-7, with TRBD2 as a possible D gene (5 bases). The CDR3 has 15 residues. V lost 0 bases and J 1 base, leaving 13 bases between the germline ends. The germline V gene has CDR1 DFQATT and CDR2 SNEGSKA (reference sequence). The DNA of the CDR3 is TGCAGTGCTAGAGATGGAGTAGGACTGTCCTACGAGCAGTACTTC. This codes for CSARDGVGLSYEQYF.

This clonotype was counted once. The chain links TRBV7-7 to TRBJ2-1; either TRBD1 or TRBD2 may supply D (5 bases each). Germline assignment: CDR1 SSHAT and CDR2 FNYEAQ (reference sequence). CDR3 length equals 13 residues. Trimming left V 5 bases short and J 9 bases short, with 14 bases between. CDR3 loop: CASSLFAGTEQFF. CDR3 nucleotides: TGTGCCAGCAGCCTATTTGCAGGGACTGAGCAGTTCTTC. The full variable domain, its missing parts supplied by reference TRBV7-7 and TRBJ2-1, is GAGVSQSPRYKVTKRGQDVTLRCDPISSHATLYWYQQALGQGPEFLTYFNYEAQPDKSGLPSDRFSAERPEGSISTLTIQRTEQRDSAMYRCASSLFAGTEQFFGPGTRLTVL.

This clonotype was observed a handful of times. The J gene is TRBJ2-3, the V gene TRBV29-1; D is uncertain. Between the trimmed V and J ends, which lost 4 bases and 5 bases, there was a span of 10 bases. Germline values: CDR1 SQVTM, CDR2 ANQGSEA. The CDR3 consists of 12 residues. The CDR3 bases are TGCAGCGTTGTGGAGTATAGAGATACGCAGTATTTT. This translates into CSVVEYRDTQYF.

This chain joins TRBV28 and TRBJ1-1; D not certain. Germline V gives CDR1 MDHEN, CDR2 SYDVKM. The CDR3 runs 11 residues. V lost 3 bases to trimming and J lost 9 bases, with 8 bases between them. The CDR3 loop is CASSLVQKAFF. In DNA, the CDR3 is TGTGCCAGCAGTTTGGTTCAGAAAGCTTTCTTT. The full variable domain, with the rest looked up from reference TRBV28 and TRBJ1-1, is DVKVTQSSRYLVKRTGEKVFLECVQDMDHENMFWYRQDPGLGLRLIYFSYDVKMKEKGDIPEGYSVSREKKERFSLILESASTNQTSMYLCASSLVQKAFFGQGTRLTVV.

The chain uses TRBV5-1 and TRBJ2-7; D remains unclear. CDR3 size: 13 residues. Germline V gene data show CDR1 as SGHRS and CDR2 as YFSETQ. V lost 0 bases and J lost 7, with 11 bases in between. CDR3 region: CASSLDGTLEQYF. DNA of the CDR3: TGCGCCAGCAGCTTGGATGGAACCCTGGAGCAGTACTTC.

The genes are TRBV2 and TRBJ2-2; D gene unclear. The CDR3 covers 12 residues. V lost 8 bases to trimming and J lost 7 bases, with 11 bases between them. Germline V gene sequence: CDR1 SNHLY, CDR2 FYNNEI. The CDR3 DNA is TGTGCCAGCCTACGCTCGAGCGGGGAGCTGTTTTTT. It translates to CASLRSSGELFF.

This clonotype was counted only a few times. The genes are TRBV9 and TRBJ2-3; D could derive from TRBD1 or TRBD2 (5 bases each). Germline V CDR1 and CDR2: SGDLS, YYNGEE. The CDR3 has 15 amino acids. Trimming shortened V by 3 bases and J by 3 bases, and 14 bases separated the two germline ends. CDR3 bases: TGTGCCAGCAGCGCCCTCGGGGCAGGGACAGATACGCAGTATTTT. It specifies CASSALGAGTDTQYF.

This chain links TRBV5-6 with TRBJ2-5, with D perhaps TRBD2 (6 bases). Germline-derived CDR1 and CDR2 are SGHDT and YYEEEE. CDR3 length: 15 amino acids. With 0 bases removed from V and 3 bases from J, the gap between germline ends came to 12 bases. CDR3 DNA sequence: TGTGCCAGCAGCTTGGGGGGGGTTTTTGAAGAGACCCAGTACTTC. Translation: CASSLGGVFEETQYF.

V and J are TRBV7-9 and TRBJ1-1; TRBD1 agrees at 12 bases. The CDR3 sequence is 15 residues long. V lost 4 bases to trimming and J lost 5 bases; unmatched junction nucleotides: 5. CDR1 is SEHNR, CDR2 FQNEAQ, per germline (reference sequence). The CDR3 DNA follows: TGTGCCAGCAGCTCCCAGGGACAGGGGGCAACTGAAGCTTTCTTT. Translation gives CASSSQGQGATEAFF.

This clonotype has just a few counts. The V and J genes are TRBV12-3 or TRBV12-4 and TRBJ1-5; D not resolved. This CDR3 is built from 13 residues. Trimming shortened V by 1 base and J by 3 bases, and 4 bases separated the two germline ends. CDR3 protein: CASSLGANQPQHF. The CDR3, as DNA: TGTGCCAGCAGTTTAGGCGCCAATCAGCCCCAGCATTTT.